These 27 T cell receptor beta chains were all obtained from the same sample, sequenced in a study of blood T cell repertoires in COVID-19 (dated by TCRdb to 2018 to 2021). Libraries were constructed by the immunoSEQ multiplex PCR assay. What TCRdb holds here is the immuneACCESS table cut down to in-frame rearrangements. Part of the clones is not present; checked against another copy, under half of the missing clones reflect an unresolved V gene, and the others are unexplained. This sample gives approximately 31,000 clones in total; nearly 90% of them show up just once. Approximately 1.5% of the sample is held by the ten biggest clonotypes. Sequencing used peripheral blood. These receptors were taken from a man aged 55 to 70 with active COVID-19.

The chain carries TRBV6-6 and TRBJ1-6; D is possibly TRBD1 (6 bases). The CDR3 extends over 14 amino acids. V was clipped by 2 bases and J by 8 bases, with 10 bases between them. CDR1 is MNHNY and CDR2 is SVGAGI in the germline V gene (reference sequence). The CDR3 DNA reads as TGTGCCAGCAGTTACCGGACAGATGATTCACCCCTCCACTTT. Its translation is CASSYRTDDSPLHF.

V gene TRBV5-4 combines with J gene TRBJ2-5, with 12 bases identical to TRBD2. From germline, CDR1 is SGHNT and CDR2 YYREEE (reference sequence). The V and J ends lost 0 bases and 8 bases, in that order; junction bases with no gene match: 5. This CDR3 has 15 residues. CDR3 residues: CASSLEGGLAGTQYF. DNA for the CDR3: TGTGCCAGCAGCTTGGAAGGGGGACTAGCGGGTACCCAGTACTTC.

The chain couples TRBV27 to TRBJ2-7; tentatively, D is TRBD2 (6 bases). The germline CDR1 and CDR2 sequences are MNHEY and SMNVEV (reference sequence). V lost 9 bases and J lost 9, with 6 bases in between. This CDR3 contains 8 residues. The DNA of the CDR3 is TGTGCCAGGGGGGGGCAGTACTTC. It is translated as CARGGQYF.

This sequence joins TRBV28 and TRBJ2-7; TRBD2 might be the D (6 bases). Germline loops: CDR1 MDHEN, CDR2 SYDVKM. Between the trimmed V and J ends, which lost 5 bases and 6 bases, there was a span of 20 bases. The CDR3 has 15 residues. CDR3 bases: TGTGCCAGCAGTACGGGCGGGGCTGGCTGGGGCGAGCAGTACTTC. Residues: CASSTGGAGWGEQYF. The full variable domain, rest sourced from reference TRBV28 and TRBJ2-7, is DVKVTQSSRYLVKRTGEKVFLECVQDMDHENMFWYRQDPGLGLRLIYFSYDVKMKEKGDIPEGYSVSREKKERFSLILESASTNQTSMYLCASSTGGAGWGEQYFGPGTRLTVT.

Only a few counts were recorded for this clone. One junction end does not reproduce the germline sequence, and a read error may be involved. The chain recombines TRBV7-7 with TRBJ2-1, with 7 positions matching TRBD1. CDR3 length: 16 amino acids. Germline V lookup: CDR1 SSHAT, CDR2 FNYEAQ (reference sequence). CDR3 sequence: CASSLHLTGDYNEQFF. CDR3 sequence (DNA): TGTGCTAGCAGCTTACACCTCACAGGGGACTACAATGAGCAGTTCTTC.

The chain employs TRBV5-4 and TRBJ2-1, with 7 bases identical to TRBD1. In germline, CDR1 is SGHNT, CDR2 YYREEE (reference sequence). The CDR3 is made up of 17 amino acids. Trimming at V came to 4 bases and at J to 10 bases, leaving 20 bases not matched to a gene. The CDR3 loop is CASSASTGPPGVAEQFF. The DNA for the CDR3 is TGTGCCAGCAGCGCGTCGACAGGGCCGCCCGGAGTGGCGGAGCAGTTCTTC.

The chain links TRBV20-1 to TRBJ2-7; 10 nucleotides line up with TRBD1. The CDR3 sequence is 14 residues long. Germline V gene sequence: CDR1 DFQATT, CDR2 SNEGSKA (reference sequence). The V gene end was trimmed by 3 bases and the J gene end by 2 bases; junction bases not matched to a gene: 4. The CDR3 DNA is TGCAGTGCTAGTGGGACAGGGGATCCCTACGAGCAGTACTTC. Translating gives CSASGTGDPYEQYF.

This clone showed up just once. The V call is TRBV6-6, the J call TRBJ2-5; D is undetermined. Germline values: CDR1 MNHNY, CDR2 SVGAGI (reference sequence). Between the trimmed V and J ends, which lost 5 bases and 2 bases, there was a span of 6 bases. The CDR3 covers 12 residues. The CDR3 protein is CASSRLQETQYF. CDR3 sequence (DNA): TGTGCCAGCAGTCGCTTACAAGAGACCCAGTACTTC.

This sequence joins TRBV27 and TRBJ2-5; 8 bases are a match to TRBD2. The better agreement between TRBJ2-7 and the DNA end casts doubt on the J call. CDR1 MNHEY and CDR2 SMNVEV come from the germline V gene (reference sequence). The CDR3 runs 17 residues. In DNA form, the CDR3 reads TGTGCCAGCAGTTTACGATGGGGAGCGGGGGTAGCCTACGAGCAGTACTTC. Translating gives CASSLRWGAGVAYEQYF.

This chain links TRBV6-5 with TRBJ1-1; 11 bases line up with TRBD1. Germline CDR1 and CDR2: MNHEY and SVGAGI. V trimming: 7 bases; J trimming: 6 bases; junction bases outside the gene matches: 7. The CDR3 spans 14 residues. This CDR3 is CASTRTGGLAEAFF. As DNA, the CDR3 is TGTGCCAGCACCAGGACAGGGGGCTTGGCTGAAGCTTTCTTT.

CDR3 sequence (DNA): TGCGCCAGCAGCCAAGGCCTTCGCCCGGTAAGCTCCTACGAGCAGTACTTC. Encoded protein: CASSQGLRPVSSYEQYF. This sequence joins TRBV4-3 and TRBJ2-7; D uncertain. Trimming left V 1 base short and J 0 bases short, with 16 bases between. Germline V CDR1 and CDR2: LGHNA, YSLEER. The CDR3 has 17 residues.

V is TRBV5-1 and J is TRBJ1-1; 8 bases are a match to TRBD1. Per germline, CDR1 SGHRS and CDR2 YFSETQ. V shed 3 bases, J shed 2 bases, and the junction held 9 bases outside the gene matches. The length of the CDR3 is 16 residues. The CDR3 sequence is CASSSSGTGTNTEAFF. The CDR3 nucleotides are TGCGCCAGCAGCTCCTCCGGGACAGGAACCAACACTGAAGCTTTCTTT. The entire variable domain, with the rest obtained from reference TRBV5-1 and TRBJ1-1, is as follows: KAGVTQTPRYLIKTRGQQVTLSCSPISGHRSVSWYQQTPGQGLQFLFEYFSETQRNKGNFPGRFSGRQFSNSRSEMNVSTLELGDSALYLCASSSSGTGTNTEAFFGQGTRLTVV.

The chain couples TRBV6-5 to TRBJ2-5; D is possibly TRBD2 (6 bases). This CDR3 has 15 amino acids. CDR1 and CDR2 (germline): MNHEY, SVGAGI. V lost 2 bases and J lost 4, with 14 bases in between. The CDR3 nucleotides read TGTGCCAGCAGTTACAGGGCAGCGGAGGGAGAGACCCAGTACTTC. Amino acids: CASSYRAAEGETQYF.

The genes are TRBV29-1 and TRBJ1-1, with D hard to call. V lost 3 bases and J 1 base, leaving 3 bases between the germline ends. CDR3 length equals 11 residues. Per the germline V gene, CDR1 is SQVTM and CDR2 is ANQGSEA. The CDR3 nucleotides read TGCAGCGTTGAGGCGAACACTGAAGCTTTCTTT. Its protein product is CSVEANTEAFF.

The chain links TRBV14 to TRBJ1-4, with 7 nucleotides matching TRBD1. This CDR3 is built from 15 residues. Germline lookup yields CDR1 SGHDN and CDR2 FVKESK. Trimming cost V 4 bases and J 7 bases; bases outside gene matches: 9. CDR3 residues: CASSPVDRLSEKLFF. The CDR3 coding sequence is TGTGCCAGCAGCCCGGTGGACAGGCTGAGTGAAAAACTGTTTTTT.

CDR3 sequence reads: CASSPRQGGREQYF. CDR3 DNA: TGTGCCAGCAGTCCGCGACAGGGGGGCCGCGAGCAGTACTTC. J is TRBJ2-7 and V is TRBV27; the match to TRBD1 covers 9 bases. Germline V gene data show CDR1 as MNHEY and CDR2 as SMNVEV (reference sequence). The CDR3 loop spans 14 amino acids. V trimming: 5 bases; J trimming: 6 bases; junction bases outside the gene matches: 8.

V usage is TRBV14 and J usage is TRBJ1-4; TRBD1 might be the D (5 bases). V was shortened by 7 bases and J by 0 bases, with 18 bases between the two germline ends. This CDR3 spans 17 amino acids. CDR1 is SGHDN, CDR2 FVKESK, per germline. The CDR3 DNA reads as TGTGCCAGCATCGCGGGGGGATTACTTGCAACTAATGAAAAACTGTTTTTT. Amino acid sequence: CASIAGGLLATNEKLFF.

A single count supports this clone. The chain combines TRBV13 with TRBJ2-7; 10 nucleotides line up with TRBD1. V gave up 5 bases and J gave up 6 bases; unmatched junction bases: 13. This CDR3 is 16 amino acids long. Per germline, CDR1 PRHDT and CDR2 FYEKMQ (reference sequence). DNA for the CDR3: TGTGCCAGCAGCCCATACCTCCGGGACAGGGGTTCCGAGCAGTACTTC. Translated, it gives CASSPYLRDRGSEQYF. Looking up the rest from reference TRBV13 and TRBJ2-7 gives the full variable domain: AAGVIQSPRHLIKEKRETATLKCYPIPRHDTVYWYQQGPGQDPQFLISFYEKMQSDKGSIPDRFSAQQFSDYHSELNMSSLELGDSALYFCASSPYLRDRGSEQYFGPGTRLTVT.

J is TRBJ2-2 and V is TRBV24-1, with D possibly matching TRBD1 (6 bases). V lost 9 bases and J 2 bases, leaving 18 bases between the germline ends. Germline CDR1 KGHDR, CDR2 SFDVKD. The CDR3 totals 16 residues. The CDR3 sequence: CATQGPTAHNTGELFF. The CDR3 DNA reads as TGTGCCACCCAGGGGCCCACGGCACACAACACCGGGGAGCTGTTTTTT.

This chain uses TRBV7-2 with TRBJ1-5; TRBD1 might be the D (5 bases). Trimming took 3 bases from V and 2 from J, leaving 14 bases between them. This CDR3 has 16 residues. CDR1 and CDR2 from the germline V gene are SGHTA and FQGNSA. CDR3 sequence reads: CASSFPSGSGNQPQHF. In DNA, the CDR3 is TGTGCCAGCAGCTTTCCGTCAGGGTCTGGCAATCAGCCCCAGCATTTT. Filled out from reference TRBV7-2 and TRBJ1-5, the complete variable domain reads GAGVSQSPSNKVTEKGKDVELRCDPISGHTALYWYRQSLGQGLEFLIYFQGNSAPDKSGLPSDRFSAERTGGSVSTLTIQRTQQEDSAVYLCASSFPSGSGNQPQHFGDGTRLSIL.

The chain links TRBV7-3 to TRBJ2-6; no clear D gene. Trimming pared 5 bases from V and 1 base from J, leaving 12 bases between. The CDR3 runs 16 residues. Germline V gene sequence: CDR1 SGHTA, CDR2 FQGTGA. The CDR3 region has the DNA TGTGCCAGCAGCCCCGTGCCACAGTCTGGGGCCAACGTCCTGACTTTC. It is translated as CASSPVPQSGANVLTF.

The rearrangement uses TRBV6-5 and TRBJ2-5, with D possibly matching TRBD2 (6 bases). The CDR3 is made up of 15 amino acids. CDR1 and CDR2 from the germline V gene are MNHEY and SVGAGI. V lost 5 bases and J 0 bases, leaving 13 bases between the germline ends. The CDR3 region has the DNA TGTGCCAGCAGTCGGGGGATAAATTACCAAGAGACCCAGTACTTC. Amino acid sequence: CASSRGINYQETQYF.

This rearrangement joins TRBV7-3 to TRBJ2-3; a weak D match, TRBD2 (5 bases). Germline V gene data show CDR1 as SGHTA and CDR2 as FQGTGA. Trimming pared 2 bases from V and 2 bases from J, leaving 5 bases between. The CDR3 covers 13 residues. CDR3 in amino acids: CASSLDYTDTQYF. CDR3 DNA sequence: TGTGCCAGCAGCTTAGACTACACAGATACGCAGTATTTT.

The rearrangement links TRBV7-3 to TRBJ2-1, with D unresolved. The ends were cut back, 5 bases at V and 5 bases at J, with 7 bases in the middle. This CDR3 region has 12 residues. Germline loops: CDR1 SGHTA, CDR2 FQGTGA. CDR3 loop: CASSAQNNEQFF. The CDR3 DNA sequence: TGTGCCAGCAGCGCACAGAACAATGAGCAGTTCTTC.

The chain combines TRBV9 with TRBJ1-2; D gene unclear. Trimming cost V 3 bases and J 6 bases, with 12 bases left between them. Germline V gives CDR1 SGDLS, CDR2 YYNGEE. This CDR3 comprises 13 residues. CDR3 DNA sequence: TGTGCCAGCAGCGCCGGGGAAGAGCATGGCTACACCTTC. As protein: CASSAGEEHGYTF.

DNA of the CDR3: TGTGCCAGTAGGAGGTCTGGAAACACCATATATTTT. This gives the protein CASRRSGNTIYF. The rearrangement uses TRBV19 and TRBJ1-3; D remains ambiguous. The germline V gene has CDR1 LNHDA and CDR2 SQIVND (reference sequence). The CDR3 spans 12 residues. Trimming removed 6 bases from V and 1 base from J, with 4 bases in between.

The rearrangement links TRBV4-1 to TRBJ2-5; D might be TRBD2 (6 bases). V dropped 1 base and J dropped 5 bases, with 17 bases sitting between them. There are 16 residues in the CDR3. CDR1 and CDR2 from the germline V gene are MGHRA and YSYEKL. Here the CDR3 reads CASSQVAGTLEETQYF. The CDR3, as DNA: TGCGCCAGCAGCCAAGTCGCCGGGACTCTAGAGGAGACCCAGTACTTC.